Listed below are T cell receptor beta chains from one sample, sequenced in a study of cytomegalovirus exposure and HLA in healthy donors. Here immunoSEQ multiplex PCR was the method, and the copy in TCRdb shows in-frame clones only, minus some. The table has more than 95,000 clones, about 80% seen once; the top ten hold approximately 4%. Material: PBMCs. The origin of the receptors is a man aged 25-45 years in good health and CMV-seropositive. Both conserved end residues are part of each CDR3. Each record gives: V gene, CDR3 protein.

TRBV7-9	CASSLGTGWYEQYF
TRBV30	CAWSRGHEQYF
TRBV27	CASSTPTSSYEQYF
TRBV9	CASSVSHRSGELFF
TRBV7-3	CASGPGGPGTEAFF
TRBV18	CASSPRQGPSNYGYTF
TRBV18	CASSPSTEAFF
TRBV7-2	CASSLGRGGAAETQYF
TRBV28	CASSSIRGQNTEAFF
TRBV2	CASSDLGMGEGYSDNEQFF
TRBV11-3	CASSHLQGGVTEAFF
TRBV9	CASSFSGGSGNTIYF
TRBV19	CASSISRGVEYGYTF
TRBV7-9	CASVPGGSPHEQYF
TRBV19	CASSYLQGPLDGYTF
TRBV7-9	CASSLGSGQGYYGYTF
TRBV5-1	CASSLEARLYEQYF